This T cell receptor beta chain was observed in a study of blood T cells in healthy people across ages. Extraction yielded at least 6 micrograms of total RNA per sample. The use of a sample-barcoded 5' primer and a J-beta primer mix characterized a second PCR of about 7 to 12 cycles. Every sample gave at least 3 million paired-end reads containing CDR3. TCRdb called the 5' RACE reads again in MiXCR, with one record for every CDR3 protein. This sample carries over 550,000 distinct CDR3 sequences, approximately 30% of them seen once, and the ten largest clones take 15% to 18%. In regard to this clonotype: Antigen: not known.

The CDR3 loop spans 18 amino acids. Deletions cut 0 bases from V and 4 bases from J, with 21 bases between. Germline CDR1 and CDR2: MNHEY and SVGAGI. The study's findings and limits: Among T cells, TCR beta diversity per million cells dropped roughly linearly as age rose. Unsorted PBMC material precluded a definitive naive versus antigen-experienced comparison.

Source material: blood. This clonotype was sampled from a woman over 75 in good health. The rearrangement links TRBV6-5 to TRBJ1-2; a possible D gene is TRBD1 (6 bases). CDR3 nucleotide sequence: TGTGCCAGCAGTTACTCCGCTTATAGGGGAGGGGGTGGCTATGGCTACACCTTC. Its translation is CASSYSAYRGGGGYGYTF.